These T cell receptor beta chains were read from a single sample in a study of OX40 agonist ivuxolimab in advanced cancers. Sequencing was performed with immunoSEQ multiplex PCR; in TCRdb, only in-frame clones are kept and a portion is missing. Found here are tens of thousands of clones, 65% to 85% of them singletons; the top ten hold approximately 4.2%. Specimen: CD4+ or CD8+ T cells sorted from blood, collected in a trial of the OX40 agonist ivuxolimab. Receptors originate from an adult with an advanced solid tumor such as melanoma, head and neck, liver or kidney cancer. Each CDR3 is given with its conserved first and last residue.

TRBV25-1 CASSEVDSVYEQYF
TRBV11-2 CASSAGNQETQYF
TRBV7-3 CASSRGTGEYGYTF
TRBV29-1 CSVGRRGVYGYTF
TRBV4-1 CASSQGGGLGNEKLFF
TRBV11-1 CASSPRTGTDTQYF
TRBV18 CASSPSGQRSYEQYF
TRBV6-6 CASTDFQGPNEKLFF
TRBV10-3 CAISDGTSGSRPYF
TRBV30 CAGGAGNTYNEQFF
TRBV6-6 CASSTGLAGGFETQYF
TRBV19 CASSPWQLAGYNEQFF
TRBV9 CASSARDRVETQYF
TRBV11-2 CASSPGAGDGYTF
TRBV7-2 CASSFSIENTIYF
TRBV28 CASSLRPGRGLFPEAFF
TRBV19 CASSMVGGLDGYTF
TRBV7-8 CASSLEGSKGSNQPQHF
TRBV28 CASSLRTDRNYGYTF
TRBV5-6 CASSFRDTDNGYTF
TRBV9 CASSVLGRPNEKLFF
TRBV27 CASPPDRANQPQHF
TRBV18 CASSPQGDEQFF
TRBV27 CASSLSEGGTEAFF
TRBV18 CASSPQGRGTGANVLTF
TRBV5-8 CASSSPWLNQPQHF
TRBV5-1 CASSFEAGATSTDTQYF
TRBV18 CASSPGELISGNTIYF
TRBV7-6 CASSLVGGLHEQYF
TRBV11-2 CASSLGTGPIPLEQYF
TRBV18 CASSPRQATNEKLFF
TRBV28 CASESGGAGKNIQYF
TRBV6-6 CASSRDGAYEQYF
TRBV5-1 CASSLGPYTGGNLYEQYF
TRBV28 CASSPQGSGGRTEAFF
TRBV4-1 CASSQDRGDTIYF
TRBV25-1 CASSGPHDEQFF
TRBV5-4 CASSTTSTRPETQYF
TRBV2 CASGGGATTHSGNTIYF
TRBV5-8 CASSFNRGLMDTQYF
TRBV9 CASSPGTANTGELFF
TRBV27 CASSLSGTGITEQFF
TRBV4-1 CASSNGLGSNQPQHF